The 29 T cell receptor beta chains below were found in one sample sequenced in a study of memory CD4+ T cells and cytomegalovirus serostatus. Single viable CD3+CD4+CD8-CD45RO+ cells were sorted as the memory CD4+ T cells. The data were produced by immunoSEQ multiplex PCR, yet TCRdb's version contains in-frame clones alone and is incomplete. This table has around 40,000 clones, around 75% appearing once. The sample consisted of memory CD4+ T cells from blood. Receptors originate from an adult in good health and CMV-seronegative.

This rearrangement joins TRBV9 to TRBJ2-7, with D possibly matching TRBD2 (6 bases). CDR1 and CDR2 from the germline V gene are SGDLS and YYNGEE. Trimming removed 0 bases at V and 3 bases at J, with 16 bases between. The CDR3 runs to 16 residues. The CDR3 sequence is CASSVGPLAGLYEQYF. The DNA of the CDR3 is TGTGCCAGCAGCGTAGGACCCCTCGCGGGACTCTACGAGCAGTACTTC.

The CDR3 region is CSTGEYTEAFF. The CDR3 DNA reads TGCAGCACAGGGGAATACACTGAAGCTTTCTTT. The chain recombines TRBV29-1 with TRBJ1-1, with TRBD1 identical over 7 bases. The junction had 3 bases not matched to a gene; V was cut back by 8 bases and J by 3 bases. Germline V gene lookup returns CDR1 SQVTM and CDR2 ANQGSEA. This CDR3 region has 11 residues.

The chain joins TRBV19 to TRBJ2-3; a weak D match, TRBD1 (6 bases). Trimming took off 4 bases at V and 4 bases at J, with 9 bases between the two ends. Looked up from germline, CDR1 is LNHDA and CDR2 is SQIVND (reference sequence). The CDR3 is 13 residues long. CDR3 nucleotide sequence: TGTGCCAGTAGTAAAACAGGGCCAGATACGCAGTATTTT. Protein product: CASSKTGPDTQYF.

The chain carries TRBV4-3 and TRBJ2-5; D is unclear. Trimming pared 0 bases from V and 2 bases from J, leaving 10 bases between. This CDR3 contains 15 residues. Germline V lookup: CDR1 LGHNA, CDR2 YSLEER. The CDR3 here is CASSQDRAPQETQYF. DNA for the CDR3: TGCGCCAGCAGCCAAGATCGGGCCCCACAAGAGACCCAGTACTTC.

The J gene is TRBJ1-1, the V gene TRBV2; TRBD1 is a possible D gene (5 bases). Trimming shortened V by 7 bases and J by 1 base, and 13 bases separated the two germline ends. From germline, CDR1 is SNHLY and CDR2 FYNNEI. The CDR3 length is 14 residues. The CDR3 sequence is CASTVGGTNTEAFF. CDR3 sequence (DNA): TGTGCCAGCACAGTCGGGGGAACGAACACTGAAGCTTTCTTT.

The chain employs TRBV7-3 and TRBJ2-2; 14 bases align to TRBD2. V was pared by 3 bases and J by 4 bases, with 1 base of the junction left unmatched. Germline CDR1 and CDR2: SGHTA and FQGTGA. The CDR3 spans 16 residues. The CDR3 region has the DNA TGTGCCAGCAGCTTGACTAGCGGGGGGGTCACCGGGGAGCTGTTTTTT. Residues: CASSLTSGGVTGELFF.

A single count supports this clone. The chain employs TRBV11-3 and TRBJ2-1; 7 nucleotides line up with TRBD2. Germline CDR1 is SGHNT and CDR2 is YENEEA. The CDR3 contains 14 residues. The V and J ends lost 3 bases and 3 bases, in that order; junction bases with no gene match: 2. The CDR3 here is CASSLAGDYNEQFF. The CDR3 bases are TGTGCCAGCAGCTTGGCGGGAGACTACAATGAGCAGTTCTTC.

V and J are TRBV30 and TRBJ1-2; the match to TRBD1 covers 12 bases. The germline V gene encodes CDR1 GTSNPN and CDR2 SVGIG (reference sequence). Trimming cost V 2 bases and J 8 bases; bases outside gene matches: 12. This CDR3 is built from 16 residues. The DNA for the CDR3 is TGTGCCTGGAGTTCATCTCGGGACAGGGGGCGTTTAGGCTACACCTTC. Its translation is CAWSSSRDRGRLGYTF.

The V gene is TRBV6-1, the J gene TRBJ1-2; D is undetermined. Germline CDR1 is MNHNS and CDR2 is SASEGT. V dropped 8 bases and J dropped 4 bases, with 17 bases sitting between them. CDR3 length equals 14 residues. In DNA form, the CDR3 reads TGTGCCAGCCGACGCCCAAAAGCCCTCTATGGCTACACCTTC. This codes for CASRRPKALYGYTF.

The CDR3 loop reads CASSQDRDNSGNTIYF. DNA for the CDR3: TGCGCCAGCAGCCAAGATCGGGACAACTCTGGAAACACCATATATTTT. V and J are TRBV4-3 and TRBJ1-3; maybe TRBD1 (6 bases). Trimming pared 0 bases from V and 0 bases from J, leaving 9 bases between. Germline CDR1 reads LGHNA; CDR2 reads YSLEER. The CDR3 has 16 amino acids.

The rearrangement uses TRBV29-1 and TRBJ2-5; D unclear. Germline CDR1 and CDR2: SQVTM and ANQGSEA. V was clipped by 6 bases and J by 0 bases, with 8 bases between them. The CDR3 consists of 12 residues. The CDR3 protein is CSVVAYQETQYF. Here the CDR3 DNA reads TGCAGCGTCGTGGCGTACCAAGAGACCCAGTACTTC.

The V gene is TRBV7-3, the J gene TRBJ2-2; D may be TRBD1 (6 bases). Germline loops: CDR1 SGHTA, CDR2 FQGTGA. CDR3 size: 14 residues. V was pared by 6 bases and J by 4 bases, with 12 bases between. The chain's CDR3 is CASRDSPITGELFF. The CDR3 nucleotides read TGTGCCAGCAGGGACAGTCCTATCACCGGGGAGCTGTTTTTT.

The chain joins TRBV12-2 to TRBJ2-7. TRBV12-2 is a documented pseudogene. This CDR3 is built from 16 residues. CDR3 amino acids: CASRLGGELTSYEQYF. DNA of the CDR3: TGTGCAAGTCGCTTAGGTGGTGAACTGACCTCCTACGAGCAGTACTTC.

In this sample, this clone turned up once. The rearrangement uses TRBV10-3 and TRBJ2-2; D is perhaps TRBD1 or TRBD2 (5 bases each). The germline CDR1 and CDR2 sequences are ENHRY and SYGVKD. V lost 7 bases to trimming and J lost 4 bases, with 10 bases between them. CDR3 length: 13 residues. The DNA for the CDR3 is TGTGCCATCACGCCGGGGACCACCGGGGAGCTGTTTTTT. Translation: CAITPGTTGELFF.

This clone was found once. The V gene is TRBV9, the J gene TRBJ2-3; tentatively, D is TRBD2 (5 bases). Germline loops: CDR1 SGDLS, CDR2 YYNGEE. The length of the CDR3 is 17 residues. Trimming pared 4 bases from V and 1 base from J, leaving 19 bases between. DNA for the CDR3: TGTGCCAGCAGCCCAAGTAAGCGGCGGCGGGGCACAGATACGCAGTATTTT. This translates into CASSPSKRRRGTDTQYF.

With respect to this clone: The junction differs from germline at one of its ends, possibly a read error. This sequence joins TRBV7-2 and TRBJ2-1; D is perhaps TRBD1 or TRBD2 (5 bases each). Germline assignment: CDR1 SGHTA and CDR2 FQGNSA. The CDR3 contains 15 residues. The CDR3 sequence is CASSPSRGSNNEQFF. The CDR3 DNA reads TGTGCCAGCAGCCCGAGCCGGGGCTCCAACAATGAGCAGTTCTTC.

CDR3 DNA: TGTGCCAGTAGTATTGGTCAGGGGGTTCGTCAGCCCCAGCATTTT. Translation gives CASSIGQGVRQPQHF. The V and J genes are TRBV19 and TRBJ1-5; the match to TRBD1 covers 7 bases. J was trimmed by 6 bases and V by 3 bases; bases with no gene match: 8. The CDR3 extends over 15 amino acids. Germline V gene data show CDR1 as LNHDA and CDR2 as SQIVND (reference sequence).

The chain has TRBV25-1 and TRBJ2-7, with 7 bases identical to TRBD2. Trimming removed 1 base from V and 5 bases from J; junction bases left unmatched: 2. The CDR3 is 13 amino acids. CDR1 is MGHDK and CDR2 is SYGVNS in the germline V gene. The CDR3 protein is CASSEWGGDEQYF. CDR3 DNA: TGTGCCAGCAGTGAATGGGGGGGAGACGAGCAGTACTTC.

This chain uses TRBV29-1 with TRBJ1-1; the D gene is possibly TRBD1 (5 bases). The CDR3 is 14 residues long. Germline loops: CDR1 SQVTM, CDR2 ANQGSEA. Trimming removed 7 bases at V and 0 bases at J, with 15 bases between. CDR3: CSGGAWGLNTEAFF. CDR3 DNA: TGCAGCGGTGGAGCTTGGGGACTGAACACTGAAGCTTTCTTT. The variable domain in full, with the rest retrieved from reference TRBV29-1 and TRBJ1-1, is SAVISQKPSRDICQRGTSLTIQCQVDSQVTMMFWYRQQPGQSLTLIATANQGSEATYESGFVIDKFPISRPNLTFSTLTVSNMSPEDSSIYLCSGGAWGLNTEAFFGQGTRLTVV.

V is TRBV20-1 and J is TRBJ2-5; D not resolved. Germline V gene lookup returns CDR1 DFQATT and CDR2 SNEGSKA (reference sequence). CDR3 length equals 10 residues. V was trimmed by 3 bases and J by 5 bases, leaving 4 bases between them. The CDR3 sequence: CSASHETQYF. The CDR3 DNA reads as TGCAGTGCTAGTCACGAGACCCAGTACTTC.

This CDR3 is CASSFNTGELFF. The DNA for the CDR3 is TGCGCCAGCAGCTTCAACACCGGGGAGCTGTTTTTT. The gene calls are TRBV5-1 and TRBJ2-2, with D unresolved. Looked up from germline, CDR1 is SGHRS and CDR2 is YFSETQ. The V gene lost 2 bases and the J gene lost 2 bases, with 1 base spanning the gap. CDR3 length: 12 amino acids.

J is TRBJ2-5 and V is TRBV5-4, with 12 bases that match TRBD2. J gave up 6 bases and V 4 bases, and 4 bases lay outside the gene matches. Per the germline V gene, CDR1 is SGHNT and CDR2 is YYREEE (reference sequence). The CDR3 has 14 residues. The CDR3 loop reads CASSASGGAQTQYF. The CDR3, as DNA: TGTGCCAGCAGCGCTAGCGGGGGGGCACAGACCCAGTACTTC.

This chain connects TRBV5-4 to TRBJ2-3, with 12 bases aligning to TRBD2. This CDR3 spans 14 amino acids. The V and J ends lost 10 bases and 5 bases, in that order; junction bases with no gene match: 8. Germline values: CDR1 SGHNT, CDR2 YYREEE (reference sequence). CDR3 in amino acids: CAGSSGGAQDTQYF. The CDR3 DNA is TGTGCCGGATCTAGCGGGGGGGCCCAAGATACGCAGTATTTT.

The genes are TRBV7-8 and TRBJ1-1; 7 bases are shared with TRBD1. Unmatched junction bases numbered 3, after V lost 5 bases and J lost 3 bases. Germline loops: CDR1 SGHVS, CDR2 FQNEAQ. There are 13 residues in the CDR3. CDR3 sequence (DNA): TGTGCCAGCAGCCTACAGGGGTACACTGAAGCTTTCTTT. Its protein product is CASSLQGYTEAFF.

The chain couples TRBV2 to TRBJ2-2; D tentatively reads TRBD1 or TRBD2 (6 bases each). The ends were cut back, 4 bases at V and 6 bases at J, with 15 bases in the middle. Germline values: CDR1 SNHLY, CDR2 FYNNEI. CDR3 length: 15 amino acids. The CDR3 reads CASSATRQAPGELFF. The CDR3 DNA is TGTGCCAGCAGTGCGACTAGACAGGCACCCGGGGAGCTGTTTTTT.

This sequence joins TRBV4-1 and TRBJ2-6, with D unresolved. CDR1 is MGHRA, CDR2 YSYEKL, per germline. The CDR3 runs to 12 residues. V lost 0 bases and J lost 8, with 2 bases in between. The CDR3 is CASSQESNVLTF. CDR3 in DNA: TGCGCCAGCAGCCAAGAATCCAACGTCCTGACTTTC.

The rearrangement links TRBV7-9 to TRBJ1-1; TRBD1 agrees at 7 bases. Germline V CDR1 and CDR2: SEHNR, FQNEAQ (reference sequence). The CDR3 is 14 residues long. V trimming: 3 bases; J trimming: 4 bases; junction bases outside the gene matches: 5. Here the CDR3 DNA reads TGTGCCAGCAGCTTCCGAGGGGGCTCCACTGAAGCTTTCTTT. It specifies CASSFRGGSTEAFF. The full variable domain, in which reference TRBV7-9 and TRBJ1-1 provide the parts outside the CDR3, is DTGVSQNPRHKITKRGQNVTFRCDPISEHNRLYWYRQTLGQGPEFLTYFQNEAQLEKSRLLSDRFSAERPKGSFSTLEIQRTEQGDSAMYLCASSFRGGSTEAFFGQGTRLTVV.

For the CDR3, the DNA is TGTGCCAGCAGCTTTTCCACAGGGTACAATGAGCAGTTCTTC. Residues: CASSFSTGYNEQFF. The chain is built from TRBV7-9 and TRBJ2-1; D possibly corresponds to TRBD1 (6 bases). Trimming took off 3 bases at V and 4 bases at J, with 10 bases between the two ends. This CDR3 is built from 14 residues. Germline V CDR1 and CDR2: SEHNR, FQNEAQ (reference sequence).

The chain recombines TRBV11-1 with TRBJ2-5, with 7 bases aligning to TRBD2. V shed 5 bases and J 5 bases; nucleotides not matched to a gene: 11. The CDR3 is 15 amino acids. Per the germline V gene, CDR1 is SGHAT and CDR2 is FQDESV (reference sequence). CDR3 amino acids: CASSGGLGVKETQYF. The CDR3 bases are TGTGCCAGCAGCGGAGGACTAGGGGTTAAGGAGACCCAGTACTTC.